The sequence of this T cell receptor (beta chain) was determined in a study of T-cell memory formation after mild COVID-19. This CDR3 contains 16 residues. Germline lookup yields CDR1 MGHRA and CDR2 YSYEKL. Germline trimming cut 4 bases from V and 6 bases from J; bases unmatched to any gene: 13. Each CDR3 protein is one row after TCRdb ran MiXCR on the 5' RACE reads. The sample carries approximately 100,000 distinct CDR3 sequences, approximately 15% recorded once. The genes are TRBV4-1 and TRBJ1-2; 8 bases are a match to TRBD1. This receptor was obtained from an adult woman who had mild COVID-19 (a few samples of this study predate the infection). Cell type and time point are not known. The source material was PBMCs or a T cell subset sorted from them (not recorded which). This chain's CDR3 is CASSPHSGGPPDGYTF. The CDR3 coding sequence is TGCGCCAGCAGCCCTCATTCAGGGGGCCCCCCTGATGGCTACACCTTC.